This TCR beta chain emerged from a study of blood T cells in healthy people across ages. Total RNA, at least 5 micrograms per sample, was extracted from PBMCs. The authors ran a second PCR of about 6 to 11 cycles using a sample-barcoded 5' primer and a J-beta primer mix. Each CDR3 protein is one row after TCRdb ran MiXCR on the 5' RACE reads. The repertoire includes approximately 810,000 distinct CDR3 sequences, under 35% of them detected once, and roughly 17% sits in the top ten. The CDR3 consists of 15 residues. Germline V CDR1 and CDR2: SEHNR, FQNEAQ (reference sequence). Trimming took off 6 bases at V and 1 base at J, with 15 bases between the two ends.

Sample: blood. V is TRBV7-9 and J is TRBJ1-1; a weak D match, TRBD1 (6 bases). This sequence was found in an elderly woman in good health. This CDR3 is CASSYDQTGNTEAFF. The CDR3 region has the DNA TGTGCCAGCAGTTATGATCAGACAGGGAACACTGAAGCTTTCTTT.